Given below is one TCR beta chain in context. What this receptor recognizes is not known. It has no much larger one-base neighbor in the sample; base qualities were not kept. This sample was taken from a study of blood T cell repertoires in COVID-19 (dated by TCRdb to the early 2020s). Background on the whole study: Samples covering the acute and convalescent phases of COVID-19 were provided by collaborators in the United States, Italy and Spain. The material from the prospective study consisted of cDNA or gDNA derived from T cells, B-cell-depleted T cells, or PBMCs. Deeply sampled blood TCRbeta repertoires from subjects exposed to, actively infected with, or recovered from COVID-19 were included in the dataset. A freely available public database, intended as a resource for researchers studying the immune response to SARS-CoV-2, is where the repertoires were released. Samples came from the ongoing ImmuneRACE study (first 160 participants) plus 1,254 subjects from 6 global collaborators. The sample metadata nearly always contained a de-identified subject ID, COVID-19 status, age in years and sex. Where available, HLA class I and class II types were taken from metadata supplied by the sample provider and were not determined by assay-based typing.

In the prospective study, participants were roughly 18 to 100 years old, resided in about two dozen geographic areas of the United States, and were enrolled through a virtual design. To assign participants to cohorts, the prospective study relied on clinical history that participants themselves reported in a screening survey and a study questionnaire. ImmuneRACE Cohort 3 recovered participants were defined by two consecutive negative NP/OP PCR tests, healthcare professional clearance, or symptom resolution. In the prospective study, mobile phlebotomists collected whole blood, serum and a nasopharyngeal or oropharyngeal swab from each participant. Over an approximately 2-month period, participants in the prospective study had the option of providing additional blood draws and questionnaires. Prospective study blood samples were shipped either frozen or at room temperature before DNA extraction.

The CDR1 and CDR2 encoded by the germline V gene (reference sequence) are LNHDA and SQIVND. The CDR3 goes from the cysteine to the phenylalanine over 15 residues. This entry keeps only the CDR3 DNA: 45 bases, framed from base 1. A distance of 13 bases separates the germline ends of V and J, which lose 3 bases and 2 bases respectively. What the work shows at the level of the full study, not this receptor alone: The quantity of clinical and demographic metadata differed by source and by participant and was supplied without curation.

The immunoSEQ Assay, a bias-controlled multiplex PCR, was used to amplify TCRbeta CDR3 regions from genomic DNA. From the authors' description of their analysis: The number of nucleated cells in each sample was estimated from the amplification of reference gene primers within the assay. Sequence reads were collapsed and filtered to measure the absolute abundance of every unique TCRbeta CDR3 rearrangement. For each sample, productive Simpson clonality was calculated as the square root of Simpson's diversity index across productive rearrangements. In its TCRdb copy, this immuneACCESS table keeps in-frame sequences only and misses some clones. Where compared with another copy, unresolved V genes explain less than half of these, and the others have no known cause. The V and J calls and clone size are taken from that table; D and trimming were inferred from the DNA. Recorded for this sample are approximately 250,000 clones; around 90% of them occurred a single time. Of the sample, 1% is held by the ten largest clones.

This clonotype was obtained from a woman younger than 45 who had recovered from COVID-19. Here the chain combines TRBV19 and TRBJ1-2, with the D gene not clear enough to name. Sequencing was performed on PBMCs or T cells enriched from blood (not recorded which). The nucleotide sequence is given as TGTGCCAGTAGTATTAATCAGATCTCCAACTATGGCTACACCTTC. It specifies CASSINQISNYGYTF.